The T cell receptor (beta chain) under discussion was sequenced for a study of cytotoxic CD8 clonotypes in ibrutinib-treated CLL. Overall study findings and caveats: The times at which samples were taken varied between sustained-remission and progressing patients. Baseline-level clonality went beyond age-matched healthy donors and moved in step with circulating CD8+ T-cell counts.

Points on this clone: Antigen: not known.

Sequencing used immunoSEQ multiplex PCR; TCRdb keeps in-frame clones, though not all of them. The table shows some 200,000 clones, with about four fifths occurring only once. Trimming pared 3 bases from V and 6 bases from J, leaving 14 bases between. CDR3 size: 15 residues. Germline loops: CDR1 LNHDA, CDR2 SQIVND (reference sequence). This TCR derives from a human donor with chronic lymphocytic leukemia. The sequenced sample was PBMCs, obtained after 12 months of ibrutinib treatment. The rearrangement joins TRBV19 to TRBJ1-4, with D hard to call. The CDR3 DNA is TGTGCCAGTAGTATCCCTCAGTCTGGGGATGAAAAACTGTTTTTT. Translation gives CASSIPQSGDEKLFF.